This entry features one T cell receptor beta chain sequence. These data belong to a study of blood T cell repertoires in COVID-19. Across the whole study: Italy, Spain and the United States were the sources of the convalescent and acute COVID-19 samples. In each case, the material was cDNA or gDNA derived from T cells, B-cell-depleted T cells, or PBMCs.

The CDR3 length is 15 residues. The V gene end was trimmed by 4 bases and the J gene end by 2 bases; junction bases not matched to a gene: 8. The V gene's germline CDR1 is SGHRS and CDR2 YFSETQ. Per the original data handling: Amplifying reference gene primers gave estimates of nucleated cell counts. Assay: immunoSEQ multiplex PCR; the TCRdb copy retains only in-frame clones and omits some. V, J and clone size are those of that table, while D and trimming were read from the DNA. Of about 210,000 clones listed, 70% to 85% are singletons. J is TRBJ2-5 and V is TRBV5-1; TRBD2 agrees at 7 bases. This TCR was recovered from a man aged 45 to 65 with active or convalescent COVID-19. The specimen was peripheral blood. Here the CDR3 reads CASSKSGTKQETQYF. For the CDR3, the DNA is TGCGCCAGCAGCAAATCCGGGACTAAACAAGAGACCCAGTACTTC.